This T cell receptor beta chain was obtained from a study of blood T cell repertoires in COVID-19. Looking at the study overall: Samples of COVID-19 (acute and convalescent) were obtained from the United States, Italy and Spain. PBMCs, B-cell-depleted T cells, or T cells were the source of the cDNA or gDNA that made up the material.

Original data processing: Reference gene primer amplification gave nucleated cell count estimates. Data came from immunoSEQ multiplex PCR; TCRdb stores just in-frame clones and leaves some out. Clonal size and the V and J genes are those of that table, whereas D and trimming came from the DNA. The sample records roughly 300,000 clones, more than 70% being singletons. The CDR3 spans 16 residues. Germline trimming cut 0 bases from V and 5 bases from J; bases unmatched to any gene: 7. Germline assignment: CDR1 SGHRS and CDR2 YFSETQ. V gene TRBV5-1 combines with J gene TRBJ2-5; 10 bases agree with TRBD1. The sequencing input was peripheral blood. This TCR came from a woman between 50 and 59 years old with acute or convalescent COVID-19. The DNA for the CDR3 is TGCGCCAGCAGCTTGGTTAGGACAGGGGGGACTGAGACCCAGTACTTC. Translated: CASSLVRTGGTETQYF.